The entry that follows covers one TCR beta chain sequence. The CDR3 is made up of 16 amino acids. Germline CDR1 reads MGHRA; CDR2 reads YSYEKL. The junction had 6 bases not matched to a gene; V was cut back by 3 bases and J by 5 bases. This entry is derived from a study of blood T cell repertoires in COVID-19. Study information: Italy, Spain and the United States were the sources of the convalescent and acute COVID-19 samples. T cells, B-cell-depleted T cells, or PBMCs provided the cDNA or gDNA that served as material.

How the authors handled the data: Counts of nucleated cells, estimated from reference gene primer amplification, were obtained. Libraries were prepared by immunoSEQ multiplex PCR; TCRdb keeps only in-frame clonotypes and omits some of them. V, J and clone size derive from that table, while D and trimming were established from the DNA sequence. This sample carries about 210,000 clones, 70% to 90% of them seen once, and the ten largest clones take just over 0.7%. The chain joins TRBV4-1 to TRBJ1-6, with 8 positions matching TRBD1. This clonotype was obtained from a man aged 35 to 55 with acute or convalescent COVID-19. Sequencing used peripheral blood. CDR3 nucleotide sequence: TGCGCCAGCAGCCAGCTCCCGGGACAGGATAATTCACCCCTCCACTTT. Translated: CASSQLPGQDNSPLHF.